This TCR beta chain was obtained from a study of blood T cell repertoires in COVID-19. Libraries were prepared by immunoSEQ multiplex PCR; TCRdb keeps only in-frame clonotypes and omits some of them. The sample holds around 100,000 clones, roughly four fifths seen once. The germline CDR1 and CDR2 sequences are SGHRS and YFSETQ. V was shortened by 0 bases and J by 10 bases, with 17 bases between the two germline ends. This CDR3 contains 16 residues. The sample consisted of peripheral blood. The origin of this receptor is a man in his sixties with acute or convalescent COVID-19. The chain employs TRBV5-1 and TRBJ1-6, with D perhaps matching TRBD1 (5 bases). In DNA form, the CDR3 reads TGCGCCAGCAGCTTGGTTAGACCTGCTCAGGGATCACCCCTCCACTTT. It is translated as CASSLVRPAQGSPLHF. The complete variable domain, with remaining parts taken from reference TRBV5-1 and TRBJ1-6, reads KAGVTQTPRYLIKTRGQQVTLSCSPISGHRSVSWYQQTPGQGLQFLFEYFSETQRNKGNFPGRFSGRQFSNSRSEMNVSTLELGDSALYLCASSLVRPAQGSPLHFGNGTRLTVT.